The next 22 T cell receptor beta chains were all read from a single sample in a study of T-cell reconstitution after alpha-beta-depleted transplantation in children. Construction of the TCRbeta library involved unique molecular identifiers. TCRdb reprocessed the PCR reads via MiXCR and lists one record per CDR3 protein. The sample contains 200,000 to 250,000 distinct CDR3 sequences, around 9.5% of which appear only once. The sequencing here drew on PBMCs from the stem cell graft donor, taken from the stem cell graft. The source is a human donor who donated a stem cell graft to a child with acute lymphoblastic leukemia.

This clonotype appeared a few times. The chain recombines TRBV12-5 with TRBJ2-1; 9 bases align to TRBD2. The ends lost 3 bases at V and 9 bases at J; junction bases unmatched: 6. The CDR3 sequence is 14 residues long. Germline V CDR1 and CDR2: LGHNT, FRNRAP. Here the CDR3 reads CASGFGGGVAEQFF. The CDR3 nucleotides are TGTGCTAGTGGTTTTGGCGGGGGGGTTGCTGAGCAGTTCTTC.

This chain links TRBV5-1 with TRBJ1-3; 7 bases align to TRBD1. The V gene end was trimmed by 4 bases and the J gene end by 10 bases; junction bases not matched to a gene: 8. This CDR3 comprises 13 residues. The germline gives CDR1 SGHRS, CDR2 YFSETQ. The CDR3 spells CASSVDRAGTIYF. Here the CDR3 DNA reads TGCGCCAGCAGCGTCGACAGGGCGGGAACCATATATTTT.

This clonotype has more than one count but fewer than ten. The V gene is TRBV5-6, the J gene TRBJ1-1, with a possible D match to TRBD1 (6 bases). The ends were cut back, 4 bases at V and 0 bases at J, with 19 bases in the middle. The CDR3 has 17 amino acids. The germline V gene encodes CDR1 SGHDT and CDR2 YYEEEE. The DNA for the CDR3 is TGTGCCAGCAGCCTGTATTCGACAGGTTTTTTGAACACTGAAGCTTTCTTT. As protein: CASSLYSTGFLNTEAFF.

The chain couples TRBV12-3 or TRBV12-4 to TRBJ1-2; D gene unclear. Trimming stripped 6 bases from V and 4 bases from J, with 12 bases between. The CDR3 consists of 13 residues. This CDR3 reads CASRSAPGYGYTF. The DNA of the CDR3 is TGTGCCAGCAGGTCGGCGCCCGGCTATGGCTACACCTTC.

This clonotype occurred a few times. The chain combines TRBV5-4 with TRBJ2-1; 10 bases line up with TRBD2. Germline CDR1 SGHNT, CDR2 YYREEE (reference sequence). V gave up 2 bases and J gave up 4 bases; unmatched junction bases: 3. This CDR3 has 15 residues. The CDR3 sequence: CASSFNSGGYNEQFF. DNA of the CDR3: TGTGCCAGCAGCTTTAATAGCGGGGGGTACAATGAGCAGTTCTTC.

This clonotype was counted once. The chain links TRBV6-5 to TRBJ1-4, with TRBD1 matching 8 bases. This CDR3 is 16 amino acids long. V lost 4 bases and J lost 0; bases outside the gene matches: 4. Per germline, CDR1 MNHEY and CDR2 SVGAGI. The CDR3, as DNA: TGTGCCAGCAGTTGGACAGGGCCTGCAACTAATGAAAAACTGTTTTTT. Its protein is CASSWTGPATNEKLFF.

This clonotype was counted ten times or more. The CDR3 loop is CSANPPGGSADTQYF. In nucleotides, the CDR3 is TGCAGTGCTAACCCCCCCGGAGGGTCTGCAGATACGCAGTATTTT. This chain links TRBV20-1 with TRBJ2-3, with D possibly TRBD2 on 6 matching bases. The CDR3 extends over 15 amino acids. V was shortened by 4 bases and J by 4 bases, with 18 bases between the two germline ends. The germline gives CDR1 DFQATT, CDR2 SNEGSKA (reference sequence).

The chain is built from TRBV12-3 or TRBV12-4 and TRBJ1-3; D is possibly TRBD1 (6 bases). This CDR3 is built from 13 residues. The germline V and J ends were trimmed by 11 bases and 0 bases, with 11 bases remaining between them. The CDR3 sequence: CACDRSSGNTIYF. The CDR3 coding sequence is TGTGCCTGCGACAGGAGCTCTGGAAACACCATATATTTT.

This clonotype was observed a few times. V is TRBV9 and J is TRBJ1-6; D unresolved. Germline V gene sequence: CDR1 SGDLS, CDR2 YYNGEE. This CDR3 has 15 residues. Deletions cut 3 bases from V and 5 bases from J, with 12 bases between. CDR3 in DNA: TGTGCCAGCAGCGCCCGTCAGGCCGATAATTCACCCCTCCACTTT. It is translated as CASSARQADNSPLHF.

The chain employs TRBV12-3 or TRBV12-4 and TRBJ2-2; tentatively, D is TRBD1 or TRBD2 (6 bases each). Deletions cut 5 bases from V and 2 bases from J, with 18 bases between. The CDR3 totals 17 residues. CDR3 sequence: CASSLNLGGGNTGELFF. The CDR3 coding sequence is TGTGCCAGCAGTCTGAACCTAGGAGGGGGAAACACCGGGGAGCTGTTTTTT.

In its sample, this clonotype was seen once. The genes are TRBV2 and TRBJ1-4; TRBD1 matches 10 bases. The germline V gene encodes CDR1 SNHLY and CDR2 FYNNEI. This CDR3 is built from 17 residues. J was trimmed by 7 bases and V by 6 bases; bases with no gene match: 14. The CDR3 reads CASSPRQGAYRSEKLFF. The CDR3 bases are TGTGCCAGCAGCCCACGACAGGGGGCGTATAGAAGTGAAAAACTGTTTTTT.

This clonotype has at least ten counts. This sequence joins TRBV11-2 and TRBJ2-4; D may be TRBD2 (5 bases). V dropped 5 bases and J dropped 3 bases, with 8 bases sitting between them. The CDR3 totals 13 residues. Germline values: CDR1 SGHAT, CDR2 FQNNGV. CDR3 sequence: CASSRGSKNIQYF. In DNA form, the CDR3 reads TGTGCCAGCAGCCGGGGTAGCAAAAACATTCAGTACTTC.

This clonotype was seen ten or more times. V gene TRBV5-6 combines with J gene TRBJ2-7; D perhaps matches TRBD1 (5 bases). V was cut by 2 bases and J by 0 bases, with 12 bases left in between. CDR1 SGHDT and CDR2 YYEEEE come from the germline V gene. The CDR3 runs 15 residues. The chain's CDR3 is CASSLEPGPSYEQYF. The CDR3, as DNA: TGTGCCAGCAGCTTAGAGCCAGGGCCCTCCTACGAGCAGTACTTC.

This clonotype has just a few counts. The chain recombines TRBV7-2 with TRBJ2-3, with 9 bases that match TRBD1. The V segment lost 3 bases and the J segment 5 bases; nucleotides outside the gene matches: 3. There are 14 residues in the CDR3. Germline V gene sequence: CDR1 SGHTA, CDR2 FQGNSA. The CDR3 loop is CASSLGQGRDTQYF. DNA of the CDR3: TGTGCCAGCAGCTTGGGACAGGGAAGAGATACGCAGTATTTT.

This clonotype was counted many times. The chain joins TRBV6-4 to TRBJ2-2, with 8 bases identical to TRBD2. V dropped 4 bases and J dropped 0; count of bases not matched to a gene: 7. Germline V gene data show CDR1 as MRHNA and CDR2 as SNTAGT. CDR3 size: 17 residues. CDR3 nucleotide sequence: TGTGCCAGCAGTGCCTCCTCCGGGGGGGCGAACACCGGGGAGCTGTTTTTT. Translated, it gives CASSASSGGANTGELFF.

This clonotype has only a few counts. The chain couples TRBV12-3 or TRBV12-4 to TRBJ1-1; tentative D call: TRBD1 (5 bases). V was trimmed by 3 bases and J by 1 base, leaving 9 bases between them. The CDR3 sequence is 14 residues long. The CDR3 region is CASSFGTGNTEAFF. CDR3 sequence (DNA): TGTGCCAGCAGTTTCGGGACGGGGAACACTGAAGCTTTCTTT.

Only one count was recorded for this clonotype. CDR3 in DNA: TGTGCCAGCAGTGAACAGGGGAGAGATACGCAGTATTTT. Translating gives CASSEQGRDTQYF. This chain uses TRBV6-4 with TRBJ2-3, with TRBD1 matching 7 bases. This CDR3 region has 13 residues. The junction had 2 bases not matched to a gene; V was cut back by 3 bases and J by 5 bases. Germline lookup yields CDR1 MRHNA and CDR2 SNTAGT.

This clonotype has a count of ten or more. As DNA, the CDR3 is TGCAGTGCTAGAGATGGTAGGGGGTACGAGCAGTACTTC. Translated, it gives CSARDGRGYEQYF. The chain couples TRBV20-1 to TRBJ2-7; possible D gene TRBD1, 6 bases. Germline V gene sequence: CDR1 DFQATT, CDR2 SNEGSKA (reference sequence). The V end was cut by 0 bases, the J end by 4 bases, with 10 bases between. The length of the CDR3 is 13 residues.

This clonotype was recorded many times. This rearrangement joins TRBV10-2 to TRBJ2-4, with D tentatively TRBD1 or TRBD2 (5 bases each). Per the germline V gene, CDR1 is WSHSY and CDR2 is SAAADI. Trimming cost V 4 bases and J 8 bases, with 9 bases left between them. The CDR3 loop spans 12 amino acids. CDR3 in DNA: TGCGCCAGCAGTGTAAGGGGAGACATTCAGTACTTC. This sequence encodes CASSVRGDIQYF.

The chain couples TRBV6-2 or TRBV6-3 to TRBJ2-5; D possibly matches TRBD1 or TRBD2 (6 bases each). CDR1 MNHEY and CDR2 SVGEGT come from the germline V gene. The CDR3 totals 16 residues. V lost 7 bases to trimming and J lost 1 base, with 19 bases between them. CDR3 coding DNA: TGTGCCAGCACCCCGGGGGCCGCGCCCCTCCAAGAGACCCAGTACTTC. Its protein product is CASTPGAAPLQETQYF.

The sample holds a few counts of this clonotype. The V gene is TRBV20-1, the J gene TRBJ2-1; 8 nucleotides agree with TRBD2. Germline lookup yields CDR1 DFQATT and CDR2 SNEGSKA (reference sequence). The CDR3 has 14 residues. V was clipped by 5 bases and J by 1 base; unmatched bases: 4. DNA for the CDR3: TGCAGTGCTTGGGCGGGGGGATCCTACAATGAGCAGTTCTTC. Protein product: CSAWAGGSYNEQFF.

A few counts support this clonotype. The rearrangement links TRBV7-2 to TRBJ2-7; the D is unclear. Germline values: CDR1 SGHTA, CDR2 FQGNSA. The CDR3 consists of 14 residues. V was clipped by 3 bases and J by 3 bases, with 12 bases between them. CDR3 DNA sequence: TGTGCCAGCAGCTTGAGTGGGGTTAACTACGAGCAGTACTTC. Translating gives CASSLSGVNYEQYF.